One sample yielded the 29 T cell receptor beta chains listed below, sequenced in a study of cytomegalovirus exposure and HLA in healthy donors. The study ran its PCR with 60 Vbeta and 13 Jbeta primers. Libraries were prepared by immunoSEQ multiplex PCR; TCRdb keeps only in-frame clonotypes and omits some of them. Here the sample spans 150,000 to 200,000 clones, around four fifths being singletons. The sequenced sample was PBMCs. These receptors were obtained from a woman aged 40-49 years in good health and CMV-seronegative.

V usage is TRBV11-3 and J usage is TRBJ2-3; 8 positions match TRBD1. Per the germline V gene, CDR1 is SGHNT and CDR2 is YENEEA. Germline trimming cut 4 bases from V and 0 bases from J; bases unmatched to any gene: 9. This CDR3 has 17 residues. The chain's CDR3 is CASSSSKTGVSTDTQYF. Here the CDR3 DNA reads TGTGCCAGCAGCTCAAGTAAGACAGGGGTGAGCACAGATACGCAGTATTTT.

V is TRBV30 and J is TRBJ1-1, with 7 bases lining up with TRBD1. CDR1 and CDR2 (germline): GTSNPN, SVGIG (reference sequence). The CDR3 spans 11 residues. With 8 bases clipped from V and 9 bases from J, the junction kept 9 bases outside the gene matches. Here the CDR3 reads CAALDRAQAFF. The CDR3 region has the DNA TGTGCCGCGCTAGACAGGGCCCAAGCTTTCTTT.

V gene TRBV7-6 combines with J gene TRBJ2-7; 7 bases agree with TRBD1. Trimming at V came to 4 bases and at J to 1 base, leaving 10 bases not matched to a gene. The CDR3 totals 16 residues. Germline assignment: CDR1 SGHVS and CDR2 FNYEAQ. The CDR3 loop reads CASSSTTGPASYEQYF. The CDR3 region has the DNA TGTGCCAGCAGCTCAACGACAGGGCCAGCTTCCTACGAGCAGTACTTC.

In nucleotides, the CDR3 is TGCGCCAGCAGCCAAATAAACAATGAGCAGTTCTTC. The encoded protein is CASSQINNEQFF. V usage is TRBV4-3 and J usage is TRBJ2-1; no clear D gene. Per the germline V gene, CDR1 is LGHNA and CDR2 is YSLEER. The CDR3 totals 12 residues. V lost 2 bases, J lost 5 bases, and 4 bases lay in between.

The chain uses TRBV2 and TRBJ2-1, with D possibly matching TRBD2 (5 bases). The CDR3 runs to 18 residues. CDR1 SNHLY and CDR2 FYNNEI come from the germline V gene. Trimming shortened V by 5 bases and J by 6 bases, and 26 bases separated the two germline ends. This CDR3 is CASSNKPPGSAAGNEQFF. For the CDR3, the DNA is TGTGCCAGCAGTAATAAGCCCCCGGGATCCGCTGCGGGCAATGAGCAGTTCTTC.

This chain links TRBV4-2 with TRBJ1-5; D possibly corresponds to TRBD1 (5 bases). Germline loops: CDR1 LGHNA, CDR2 YNFKEQ. The length of the CDR3 is 16 residues. Trimming took off 1 base at V and 3 bases at J, with 13 bases between the two ends. CDR3 sequence (DNA): TGTGCCAGCAGCCAAGGAGGCAGGGTGCACAATCAGCCCCAGCATTTT. Residues: CASSQGGRVHNQPQHF.

The chain joins TRBV2 to TRBJ2-2; TRBD1 aligns across 9 bases. The CDR3 runs to 14 residues. J gave up 7 bases and V 6 bases, and 6 bases lay outside the gene matches. CDR1 and CDR2 from the germline V gene are SNHLY and FYNNEI. The CDR3 sequence: CASRGTGRIGELFF. The CDR3, as DNA: TGTGCCAGCAGGGGGACAGGGAGGATCGGGGAGCTGTTTTTT.

The chain is built from TRBV7-3 and TRBJ2-1; TRBD2 agrees at 9 bases. The length of the CDR3 is 16 residues. V shed 5 bases, J shed 7 bases, and the junction held 12 bases outside the gene matches. Looked up from germline, CDR1 is SGHTA and CDR2 is FQGTGA. CDR3 DNA sequence: TGTGCCAGCAGCCCATTCGAGGCGGGAGGGGCGAATGAGCAGTTCTTC. This codes for CASSPFEAGGANEQFF.

For this clone: At one end, the junction sequence differs from germline, possibly due to a read error. The chain is built from TRBV29-1 and TRBJ1-3; possibly TRBD1 for D (5 bases). The CDR3 sequence is 14 residues long. The germline V gene has CDR1 SQVTM and CDR2 ANQGSEA. In nucleotides, the CDR3 is TGCAGCGTCGAAGGGGACTCCTCTGGAAACACCATATATTTT. This codes for CSVEGDSSGNTIYF.

This clone was seen more than once but under ten times. This chain uses TRBV13 with TRBJ2-1, with TRBD2 identical over 14 bases. Trimming cost V 5 bases and J 0 bases; bases outside gene matches: 12. The germline V gene encodes CDR1 PRHDT and CDR2 FYEKMQ (reference sequence). The CDR3 totals 20 residues. The CDR3 bases are TGTGCCAGCAGCCCACGACTGACTAGCGGGAGGGCGAGCTCCTACAATGAGCAGTTCTTC. Encoded protein: CASSPRLTSGRASSYNEQFF.

As DNA, the CDR3 is TGTGCCAGCAGCGTAGCTACTGGCGGGAGTTACAATGAGCAGTTCTTC. Protein product: CASSVATGGSYNEQFF. The chain recombines TRBV9 with TRBJ2-1; 7 bases are a match to TRBD2. Germline CDR1 is SGDLS and CDR2 is YYNGEE. CDR3 length equals 16 residues. The trim removed 0 bases at V and 4 bases at J, leaving 7 bases unmatched.

This clone was seen once. The rearrangement uses TRBV19 and TRBJ2-3; 7 bases align to TRBD2. From germline, CDR1 is LNHDA and CDR2 SQIVND (reference sequence). V lost 5 bases and J lost 4; bases outside the gene matches: 9. The CDR3 has 15 residues. Written as DNA, the CDR3 is TGTGCCAGTAGTCCTCTAGCGGCCCCGGCAGATACGCAGTATTTT. Amino acids: CASSPLAAPADTQYF. Based on the CDR3 plus reference TRBV19 and TRBJ2-3, the full variable domain is DGGITQSPKYLFRKEGQNVTLSCEQNLNHDAMYWYRQDPGQGLRLIYYSQIVNDFQKGDIAEGYSVSREKKESFPLTVTSAQKNPTAFYLCASSPLAAPADTQYFGPGTRLTVL.

The rearrangement links TRBV6-6 to TRBJ1-5; 10 bases are a match to TRBD1. V shed 6 bases and J 3 bases; nucleotides not matched to a gene: 5. Germline assignment: CDR1 MNHNY and CDR2 SVGAGI (reference sequence). The CDR3 length is 15 residues. The CDR3 coding sequence is TGTGCCAGCAGCTCGGGACAGGGGAACAATCAGCCCCAGCATTTT. Protein: CASSSGQGNNQPQHF.

The V gene is TRBV28, the J gene TRBJ1-5, with no clear D. This CDR3 is 12 amino acids long. The germline gives CDR1 MDHEN, CDR2 SYDVKM. V lost 8 bases and J 5 bases, leaving 10 bases between the germline ends. CDR3 DNA: TGTGCCAGCCTCTCCCGCGATCAGCCCCAGCATTTT. Translating gives CASLSRDQPQHF.

J is TRBJ2-5 and V is TRBV18; D not certain. V was cut by 6 bases and J by 3 bases, with 5 bases left in between. This CDR3 contains 11 residues. Germline CDR1 KGHSH, CDR2 LQKENI. The CDR3 reads CASSSEETQYF. In nucleotides, the CDR3 is TGTGCCAGCTCTTCGGAAGAGACCCAGTACTTC.

The chain uses TRBV30 and TRBJ1-1; D gene uncertain. V lost 2 bases and J 9 bases, leaving 13 bases between the germline ends. In germline, CDR1 is GTSNPN, CDR2 SVGIG (reference sequence). This CDR3 contains 12 residues. This CDR3 reads CAWSSRGLKAFF. Written as DNA, the CDR3 is TGTGCCTGGAGTTCCCGGGGTTTGAAAGCTTTCTTT. Supplemented by reference TRBV30 and TRBJ1-1, the full variable domain reads SQTIHQWPATLVQPVGSPLSLECTVEGTSNPNLYWYRQAAGRGLQLLFYSVGIGQISSEVPQNLSASRPQDRQFILSSKKLLLSDSGFYLCAWSSRGLKAFFGQGTRLTVV.

This rearrangement joins TRBV6-5 to TRBJ2-2, with 11 bases fitting TRBD1. V lost 2 bases, J lost 6 bases, and 5 bases stayed unmatched. The germline CDR1 and CDR2 sequences are MNHEY and SVGAGI. The CDR3 loop spans 16 amino acids. Written as DNA, the CDR3 is TGTGCCAGCAGTTACCGCGGACAGGGGGCCCCCGGGGAGCTGTTTTTT. Translation: CASSYRGQGAPGELFF.

The rearrangement joins TRBV25-1 to TRBJ1-3; tentatively, D is TRBD1 (6 bases). Germline CDR1 MGHDK, CDR2 SYGVNS. Trimming removed 6 bases from V and 1 base from J, with 7 bases in between. This CDR3 comprises 13 residues. CDR3 bases: TGTGCCAGCAGAGGACAGTCTGGAAACACCATATATTTT. Its protein is CASRGQSGNTIYF.

The genes are TRBV7-9 and TRBJ2-2; tentatively, D is TRBD2 (6 bases). Trimming removed 4 bases from V and 2 bases from J, with 14 bases in between. The CDR3 is made up of 16 amino acids. The germline V gene has CDR1 SEHNR and CDR2 FQNEAQ (reference sequence). CDR3 in amino acids: CASSYRGLVNTGELFF. The CDR3 DNA is TGTGCCAGCAGCTACCGGGGACTGGTAAACACCGGGGAGCTGTTTTTT.

V gene TRBV18 combines with J gene TRBJ1-2, with 7 bases that match TRBD1. V was pared by 6 bases and J by 5 bases, with 9 bases of the junction left unmatched. The CDR3 runs to 14 residues. Per germline, CDR1 KGHSH and CDR2 LQKENI. CDR3 DNA: TGTGCCAGCTCGCGCGGGACAGTCGGATATGGCTACACCTTC. This gives the protein CASSRGTVGYGYTF.

This clone appeared a few times. This chain's CDR3 is CAWSRMLNTEAFF. As DNA, the CDR3 is TGTGCCTGGAGCAGAATGCTTAACACTGAAGCTTTCTTT. The chain links TRBV30 to TRBJ1-1; D remains unclear. V was clipped by 3 bases and J by 2 bases, with 10 bases between them. In germline, CDR1 is GTSNPN, CDR2 SVGIG (reference sequence). The CDR3 runs to 13 residues.

The chain uses TRBV4-1 and TRBJ2-1; 15 bases are a match to TRBD2. The CDR3 has 15 residues. The ends lost 4 bases at V and 9 bases at J; junction bases unmatched: 4. From germline, CDR1 is MGHRA and CDR2 YSYEKL. CDR3 nucleotide sequence: TGCGCCAGCAGCCCAGGACTAGCGGGAGGGTTTGAGCAGTTCTTC. Translated, it gives CASSPGLAGGFEQFF.

V usage is TRBV27 and J usage is TRBJ2-1; D perhaps matches TRBD2 (5 bases). The V and J ends lost 2 bases and 5 bases respectively, with 13 bases between them. CDR1 is MNHEY and CDR2 is SMNVEV in the germline V gene (reference sequence). The length of the CDR3 is 15 residues. The CDR3 DNA sequence: TGTGCCAGCAGTTTAGGGCGTCTAGCCGACAATGAGCAGTTCTTC. Encoded protein: CASSLGRLADNEQFF.

The CDR3 region is CASGPLARPTDTQYF. The CDR3 bases are TGTGCCAGCGGACCACTAGCGAGACCCACAGATACGCAGTATTTT. This chain connects TRBV7-8 to TRBJ2-3; the match to TRBD2 covers 7 bases. V dropped 8 bases and J dropped 2; count of bases not matched to a gene: 10. The CDR3 runs to 15 residues. The germline V gene has CDR1 SGHVS and CDR2 FQNEAQ.

The chain recombines TRBV2 with TRBJ2-7; TRBD2 is a possible D gene (6 bases). The CDR3 has 14 amino acids. Germline V gene data show CDR1 as SNHLY and CDR2 as FYNNEI. V lost 3 bases and J lost 5, with 14 bases in between. The CDR3 DNA reads TGTGCCAGCAGTGATTTTCGGGGGTACGACGAGCAGTACTTC. Translated, it gives CASSDFRGYDEQYF.

This chain links TRBV11-3 with TRBJ1-1; perhaps TRBD1 as D (6 bases). V lost 1 base, J lost 7 bases, and 10 bases lay in between. Germline-derived CDR1 and CDR2 are SGHNT and YENEEA. This CDR3 comprises 13 residues. CDR3 loop: CASSLGQEREAFF. Written as DNA, the CDR3 is TGTGCCAGCAGCTTAGGACAGGAGCGTGAAGCTTTCTTT.

The chain has TRBV7-2 and TRBJ2-7; 7 nucleotides align to TRBD2. Germline CDR1 and CDR2: SGHTA and FQGNSA. The V segment lost 1 base and the J segment 2 bases; nucleotides outside the gene matches: 5. The CDR3 length is 15 residues. The CDR3 loop reads CASSLGGGSTYEQYV. The CDR3 DNA is TGTGCCAGCAGCTTAGGGGGCGGGAGTACCTACGAGCAGTACGTC.

V usage is TRBV4-1 and J usage is TRBJ2-1, with 12 bases fitting TRBD2. CDR1 is MGHRA, CDR2 YSYEKL, per germline. With V trimmed by 0 bases and J by 7 bases, 7 bases remained unmatched. CDR3 size: 17 residues. The CDR3 is CASSQEVTSGRMNEQFF. The CDR3 DNA is TGCGCCAGCAGCCAAGAGGTAACTAGCGGGAGGATGAATGAGCAGTTCTTC.

The CDR3 spells CASSLGISGSYNEQFF. CDR3 DNA sequence: TGCGCCAGCAGCTTGGGAATAAGCGGATCCTACAATGAGCAGTTCTTC. The chain uses TRBV5-1 and TRBJ2-1; possibly TRBD2 for D (5 bases). The CDR3 covers 16 residues. Germline V CDR1 and CDR2: SGHRS, YFSETQ. Between the trimmed V and J ends, which lost 0 bases and 1 base, there was a span of 11 bases.